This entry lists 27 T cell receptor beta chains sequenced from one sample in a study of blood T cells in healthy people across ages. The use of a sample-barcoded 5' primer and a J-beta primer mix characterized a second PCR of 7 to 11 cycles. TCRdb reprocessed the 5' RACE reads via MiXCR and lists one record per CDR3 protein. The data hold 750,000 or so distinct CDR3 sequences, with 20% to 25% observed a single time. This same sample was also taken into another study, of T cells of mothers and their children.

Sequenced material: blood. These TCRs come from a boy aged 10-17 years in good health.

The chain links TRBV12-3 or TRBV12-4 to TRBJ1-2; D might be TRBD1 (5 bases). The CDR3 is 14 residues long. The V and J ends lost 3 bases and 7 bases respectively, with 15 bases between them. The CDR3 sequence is CASSFIQGVSGYTF. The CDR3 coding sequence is TGTGCCAGCAGTTTCATCCAGGGCGTGAGTGGCTACACCTTC.

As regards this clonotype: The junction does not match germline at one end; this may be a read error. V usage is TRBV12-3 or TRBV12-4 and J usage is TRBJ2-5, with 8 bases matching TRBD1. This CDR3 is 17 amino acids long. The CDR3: CASSLAGTGLDEETQYF. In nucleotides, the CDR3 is TGTGCCAGCAGTCTAGCTGGGACAGGCCTCGATGAGGAGACCCAGTACTTC.

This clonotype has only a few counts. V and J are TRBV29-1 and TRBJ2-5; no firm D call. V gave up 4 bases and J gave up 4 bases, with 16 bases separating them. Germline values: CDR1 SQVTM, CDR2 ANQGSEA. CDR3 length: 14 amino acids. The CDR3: CSVGDVITGETQYF. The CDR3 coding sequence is TGCAGCGTTGGAGATGTTATTACTGGAGAGACCCAGTACTTC. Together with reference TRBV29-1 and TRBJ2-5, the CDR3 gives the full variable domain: SAVISQKPSRDICQRGTSLTIQCQVDSQVTMMFWYRQQPGQSLTLIATANQGSEATYESGFVIDKFPISRPNLTFSTLTVSNMSPEDSSIYLCSVGDVITGETQYFGPGTRLLVL.

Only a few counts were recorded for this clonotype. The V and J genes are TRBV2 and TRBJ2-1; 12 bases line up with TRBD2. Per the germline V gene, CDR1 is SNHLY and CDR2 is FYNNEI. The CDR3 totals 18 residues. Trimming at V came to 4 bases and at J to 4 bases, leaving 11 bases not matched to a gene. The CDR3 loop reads CASSGTSGGPSAYNEQFF. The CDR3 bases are TGTGCCAGCAGTGGTACTAGCGGGGGGCCGAGCGCATACAATGAGCAGTTCTTC.

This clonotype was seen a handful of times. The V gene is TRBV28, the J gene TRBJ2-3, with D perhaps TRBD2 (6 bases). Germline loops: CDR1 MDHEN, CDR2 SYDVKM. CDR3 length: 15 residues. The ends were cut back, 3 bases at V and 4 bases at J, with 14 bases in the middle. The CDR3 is CASSFGSPGADTQYF. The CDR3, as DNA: TGTGCCAGCAGTTTTGGATCCCCGGGAGCAGATACGCAGTATTTT.

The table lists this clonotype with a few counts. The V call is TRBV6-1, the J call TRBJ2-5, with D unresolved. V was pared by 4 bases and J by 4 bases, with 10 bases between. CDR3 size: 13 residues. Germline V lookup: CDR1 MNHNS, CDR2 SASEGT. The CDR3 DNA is TGTGCCAGCAGTGCAAGGATCACAGAGACCCAGTACTTC. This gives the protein CASSARITETQYF.

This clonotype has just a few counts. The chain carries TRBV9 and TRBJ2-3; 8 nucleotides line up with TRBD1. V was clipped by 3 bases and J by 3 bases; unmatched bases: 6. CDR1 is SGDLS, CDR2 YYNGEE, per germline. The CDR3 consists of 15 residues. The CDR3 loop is CASSETGAATDTQYF. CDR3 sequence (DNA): TGTGCCAGCAGCGAGACAGGGGCGGCAACAGATACGCAGTATTTT.

CDR3 DNA: TGTGCCTCTTCGAGGGGGGCCCGTGGAGAGACCCAGTACTTC. Its translation: CASSRGARGETQYF. The chain links TRBV6-5 to TRBJ2-5; the D call may be TRBD1 or TRBD2 (6 bases each). Trimming shortened V by 11 bases and J by 4 bases, and 20 bases separated the two germline ends. The CDR3 loop spans 14 amino acids. In germline, CDR1 is MNHEY, CDR2 SVGAGI.

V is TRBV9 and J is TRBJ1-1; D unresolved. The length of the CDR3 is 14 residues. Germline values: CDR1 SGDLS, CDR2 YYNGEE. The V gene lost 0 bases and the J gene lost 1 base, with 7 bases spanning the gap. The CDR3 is CASSVGGENTEAFF. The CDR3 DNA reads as TGTGCCAGCAGCGTAGGGGGTGAGAACACTGAAGCTTTCTTT.

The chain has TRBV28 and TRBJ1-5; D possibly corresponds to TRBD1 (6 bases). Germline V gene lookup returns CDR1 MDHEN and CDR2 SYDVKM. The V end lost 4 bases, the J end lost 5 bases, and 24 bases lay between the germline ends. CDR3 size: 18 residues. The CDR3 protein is CASSSDALIGGGHQPQHF. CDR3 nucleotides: TGTGCCAGCAGTTCGGATGCGTTAATCGGGGGCGGGCATCAGCCCCAGCATTTT.

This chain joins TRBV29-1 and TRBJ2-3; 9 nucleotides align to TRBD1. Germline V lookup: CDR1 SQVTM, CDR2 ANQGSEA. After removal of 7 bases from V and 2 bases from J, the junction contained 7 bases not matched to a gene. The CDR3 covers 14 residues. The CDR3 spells CSAKQGAFTDTQYF. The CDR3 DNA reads TGCAGCGCGAAACAGGGGGCTTTCACAGATACGCAGTATTTT.

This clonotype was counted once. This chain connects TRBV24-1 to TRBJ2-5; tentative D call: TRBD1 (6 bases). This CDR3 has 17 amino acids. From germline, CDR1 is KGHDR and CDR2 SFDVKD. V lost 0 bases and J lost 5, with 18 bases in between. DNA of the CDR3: TGTGCCACCAGTGATTTGCGGGCAGGGGCCGGCGAGGAGACCCAGTACTTC. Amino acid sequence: CATSDLRAGAGEETQYF.

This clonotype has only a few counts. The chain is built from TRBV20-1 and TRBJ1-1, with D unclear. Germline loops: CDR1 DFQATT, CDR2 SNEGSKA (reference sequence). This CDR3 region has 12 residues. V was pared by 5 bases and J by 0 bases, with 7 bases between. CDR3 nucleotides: TGCAGTGCTCGTGGGATGAACACTGAAGCTTTCTTT. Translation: CSARGMNTEAFF.

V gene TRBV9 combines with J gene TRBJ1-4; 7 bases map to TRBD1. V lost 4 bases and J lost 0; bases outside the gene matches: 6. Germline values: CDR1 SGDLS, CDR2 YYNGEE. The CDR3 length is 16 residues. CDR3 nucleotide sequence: TGTGCCAGCAGCCCCCACGGACAGGCAACTAATGAAAAACTGTTTTTT. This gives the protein CASSPHGQATNEKLFF.

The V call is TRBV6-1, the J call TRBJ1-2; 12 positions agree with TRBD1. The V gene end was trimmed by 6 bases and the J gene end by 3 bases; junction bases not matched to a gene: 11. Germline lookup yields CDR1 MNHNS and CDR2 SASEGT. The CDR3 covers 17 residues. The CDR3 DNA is TGTGCCAGCAGCCAAATCCCCGGGACAGGGGGCGACTATGGCTACACCTTC. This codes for CASSQIPGTGGDYGYTF.

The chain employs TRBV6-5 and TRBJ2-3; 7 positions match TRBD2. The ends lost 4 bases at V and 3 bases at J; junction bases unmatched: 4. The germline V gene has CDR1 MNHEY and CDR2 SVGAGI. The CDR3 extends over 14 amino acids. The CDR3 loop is CASSCSRGTDTQYF. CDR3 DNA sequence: TGTGCCAGCAGTTGCTCGCGGGGGACAGATACGCAGTATTTT.

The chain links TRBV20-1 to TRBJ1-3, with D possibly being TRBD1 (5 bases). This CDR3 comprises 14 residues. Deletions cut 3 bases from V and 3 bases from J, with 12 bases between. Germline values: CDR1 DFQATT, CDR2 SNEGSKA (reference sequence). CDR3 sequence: CSARSGDVGNTIYF. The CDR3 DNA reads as TGCAGTGCTAGGTCCGGGGACGTTGGAAACACCATATATTTT.

The chain's CDR3 is CASSPMGPGEKLFF. CDR3 bases: TGTGCCAGCAGCCCCATGGGCCCGGGTGAAAAACTGTTTTTT. The V gene is TRBV5-6, the J gene TRBJ1-4; D unresolved. The length of the CDR3 is 14 residues. Germline values: CDR1 SGHDT, CDR2 YYEEEE. Trimming took off 4 bases at V and 7 bases at J, with 14 bases between the two ends.

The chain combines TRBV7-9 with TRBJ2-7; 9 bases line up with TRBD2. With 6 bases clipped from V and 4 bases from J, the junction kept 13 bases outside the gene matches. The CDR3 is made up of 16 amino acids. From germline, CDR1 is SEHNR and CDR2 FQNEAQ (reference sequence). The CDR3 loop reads CASSQTMGLAPYEQYF. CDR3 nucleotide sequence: TGTGCCAGCAGTCAGACTATGGGACTAGCACCTTACGAGCAGTACTTC.

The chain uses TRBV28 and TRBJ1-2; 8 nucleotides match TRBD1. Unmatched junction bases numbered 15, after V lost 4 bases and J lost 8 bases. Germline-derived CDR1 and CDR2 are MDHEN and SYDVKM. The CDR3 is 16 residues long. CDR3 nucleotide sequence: TGTGCCAGCAGTTCTCCGGACAGGGCGCCTTTAGGGGGCTACACCTTC. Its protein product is CASSSPDRAPLGGYTF.

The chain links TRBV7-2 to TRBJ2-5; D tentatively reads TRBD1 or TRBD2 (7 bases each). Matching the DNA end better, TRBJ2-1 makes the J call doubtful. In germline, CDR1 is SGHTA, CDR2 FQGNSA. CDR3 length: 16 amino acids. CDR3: CASSPAGTAGNDEQFF. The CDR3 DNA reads TGTGCCAGCAGCCCAGCGGGGACAGCAGGCAATGACGAGCAGTTCTTC.

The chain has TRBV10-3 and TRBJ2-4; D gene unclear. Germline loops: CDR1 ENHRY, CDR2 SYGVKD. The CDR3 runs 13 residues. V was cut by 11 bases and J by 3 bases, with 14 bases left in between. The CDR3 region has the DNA TGTGCCGCCCAATCCATGGACAAAAACATTCAGTACTTC. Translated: CAAQSMDKNIQYF.

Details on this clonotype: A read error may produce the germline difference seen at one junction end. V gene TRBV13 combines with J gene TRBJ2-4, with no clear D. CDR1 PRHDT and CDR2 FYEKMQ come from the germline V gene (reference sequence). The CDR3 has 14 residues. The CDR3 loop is CASSGELAKNVQYF. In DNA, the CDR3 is TGTGCCAGCAGCGGAGAGTTAGCCAAAAACGTTCAGTACTTC.

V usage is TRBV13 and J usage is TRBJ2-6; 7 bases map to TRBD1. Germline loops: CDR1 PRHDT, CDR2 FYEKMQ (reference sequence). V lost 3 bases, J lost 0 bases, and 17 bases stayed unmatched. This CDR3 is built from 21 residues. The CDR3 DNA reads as TGTGCCAGCAGCTTTAGTTGGGACCACAGGGGCGCCGCCTCTGGGGCCAACGTCCTGACTTTC. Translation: CASSFSWDHRGAASGANVLTF.

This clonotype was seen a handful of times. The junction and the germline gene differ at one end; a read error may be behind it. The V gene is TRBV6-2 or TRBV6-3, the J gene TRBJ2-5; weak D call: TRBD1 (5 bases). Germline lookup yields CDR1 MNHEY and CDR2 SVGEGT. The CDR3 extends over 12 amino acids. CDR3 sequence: CASSYSSGAKFF. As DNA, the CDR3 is TGTGCCAGCAGTTACTCGAGTGGGGCAAAGTTCTTC.

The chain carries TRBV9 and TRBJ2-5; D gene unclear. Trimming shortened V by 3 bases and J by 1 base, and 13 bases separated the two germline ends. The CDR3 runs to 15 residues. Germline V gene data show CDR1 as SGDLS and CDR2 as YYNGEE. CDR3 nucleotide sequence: TGTGCCAGCAGCGAGGGTTTATATGCCCAAGAGACCCAGTACTTC. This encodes CASSEGLYAQETQYF.

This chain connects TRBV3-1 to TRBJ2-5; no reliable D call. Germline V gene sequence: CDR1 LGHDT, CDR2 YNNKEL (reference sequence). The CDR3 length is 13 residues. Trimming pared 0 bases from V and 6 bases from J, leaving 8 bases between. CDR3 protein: CASSQDRTQTQYF. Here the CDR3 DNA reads TGTGCCAGCAGCCAAGACCGTACCCAGACCCAGTACTTC.